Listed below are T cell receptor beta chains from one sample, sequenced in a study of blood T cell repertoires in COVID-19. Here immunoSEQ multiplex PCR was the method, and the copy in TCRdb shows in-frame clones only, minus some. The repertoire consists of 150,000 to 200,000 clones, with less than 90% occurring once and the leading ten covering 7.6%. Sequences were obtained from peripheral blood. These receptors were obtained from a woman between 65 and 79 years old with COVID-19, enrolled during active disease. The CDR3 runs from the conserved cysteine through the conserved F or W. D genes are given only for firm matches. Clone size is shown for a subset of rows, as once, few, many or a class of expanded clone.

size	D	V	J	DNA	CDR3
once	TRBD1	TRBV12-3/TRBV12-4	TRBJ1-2	TGTGCCAGCAGTGTGACAGGGGACTATGGCTACACCTTC	CASSVTGDYGYTF
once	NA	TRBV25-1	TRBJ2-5	TGTGCCAGCAGTGAATATAGGGCACAGGGTCAAGAGACCCAGTACTTC	CASSEYRAQGQETQYF
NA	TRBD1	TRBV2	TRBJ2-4	TGTGCCAGCAGTAGGGACCGAACCGGGACAGCAAACATTCAGTACTTC	CASSRDRTGTANIQYF
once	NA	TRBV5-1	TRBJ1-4	TGCGCCAGCAGCAGAGGTAGAAACGGGGAAAAACTGTTTTTT	CASSRGRNGEKLFF
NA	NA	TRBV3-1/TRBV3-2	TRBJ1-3	TGTGCCAGCAGCCAAGAGAATGGAGGGCGTGGAAACACCATATATTTT	CASSQENGGRGNTIYF
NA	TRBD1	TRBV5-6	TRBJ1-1	TGTGCCAGCAGCGTGACAGGGTTCCCTGACACTGAAGCTTTCTTT	CASSVTGFPDTEAFF
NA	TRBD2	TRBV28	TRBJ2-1	TGTGCCAGCAGTCATCTCCTAGCGGGAGTCCCCTCCTACAATGAGCAGTTCTTC	CASSHLLAGVPSYNEQFF
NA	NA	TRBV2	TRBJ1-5	TGTGCCAGCAGTGTATCTGAGGGTAGCAATCAGCCCCAGCATTTT	CASSVSEGSNQPQHF
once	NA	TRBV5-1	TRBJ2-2	TGCGCCAGCAGCAAAGGGGGCACCGGGGAGCTGTTTTTT	CASSKGGTGELFF
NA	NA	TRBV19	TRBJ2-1	TGTGCCAGTAGTATAGATCCCCCGTCCTCGGTAACGCTGAATGAGCAGTTCTTC	CASSIDPPSSVTLNEQFF
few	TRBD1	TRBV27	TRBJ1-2	TGTGCCAGCAGTCTAGGACAGGGGGCCCCTCTATATGGCTACACCTTC	CASSLGQGAPLYGYTF
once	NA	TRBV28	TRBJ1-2	TGTGCCAGCAGTCTAGGGGGGGGTCTCCCGTCGGGGAAAGGCAAACGTGGCTACACCTTC	CASSLGGGLPSGKGKRGYTF
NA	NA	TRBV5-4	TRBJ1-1	TGTGCCAGCAGCTTCCCGGGGTCTGAAGCTTTCTTT	CASSFPGSEAFF